The next 23 T cell receptor gamma chains were all read from a single sample in a study of γδ T cells in repeated Plasmodium falciparum infection. TCRdb reprocessed the multiplex PCR reads through CATT. The table has more than 4,000 gamma-chain clones, around 3.6% seen once. Bulk repertoires came from Vgamma9/Vdelta2+ or Vdelta2-negative gammadelta T cells flow-sorted from PBMC. Sequenced material: gamma-delta T cells from blood. These receptors were collected from a pool of human donors (malaria-infected and uninfected, not separated).

Concerning this clone: This DNA's translation and the protein TCRdb lists, from a much larger clone, do not match at residue 14, likely due to a read error; the protein shown is translated from the DNA. This chain connects TRGV9 to TRGJP. Assignment of the J gene here rests on matching the DNA to germline, because TCRdb gives none. The CDR3 runs to 17 residues. Germline CDR1 is GITISATS and CDR2 is ISYDGTV (reference sequence). The CDR3 DNA reads as TGTGCCTTGTGGGAGGCGGGAGAAGAGTTGGGCAAAAAAGTCAAGGTATTT. This translates into CALWEAGEELGKKVKVF.

In its sample, this clone was seen a few times. The chain carries TRGV8 and TRGJ1 or TRGJ2. TCRdb is silent on the J gene; assignment here came from matching the DNA to germline. Trimming at V came to 9 bases and at J to 3 bases, leaving 11 bases not matched to a gene. The CDR3 runs to 13 residues. Germline CDR1 is VENAVY and CDR2 is YDSYNSRV. Here the CDR3 DNA reads TGTGCCACCCCAAAGGCGCTTTATTATAAGAAACTCTTT. Translating gives CATPKALYYKKLF.

Regarding this clone: The protein recorded in TCRdb matches a much larger clone and deviates from this DNA's translation at residue 16, suggesting a read error; the protein here is obtained by translating the DNA. The CDR3 nucleotides are TGTGCCTTGTGGGAGGTCGTCCAAGAGTTGGGCAAAAAAATCAAGATATTT. Translating gives CALWEVVQELGKKIKIF. The chain uses TRGV9 and TRGJP1. The J gene, not given by TCRdb, was assigned here from a germline match of the nucleotide sequence. CDR3 length: 17 amino acids. V lost 1 base and J lost 15; bases outside the gene matches: 23. CDR1 is GITISATS, CDR2 ISYDGTV, per germline (reference sequence).

The table lists this clone with a few counts. A read error likely explains this, since a far larger clone differs by one base. The same CDR3 arises from other DNA sequences in this sample as well. Called V gene: TRGV9; the J gene was not called. The CDR3 contains 18 residues. Germline V gene data show CDR1 as GITISATS and CDR2 as ISYDGTV (reference sequence). The CDR3 is CALWEDMMQELGKKIKVF. In DNA form, the CDR3 reads TGTGCCTTGTGGGAGGATATGATGCAAGAGTTGGGCAAAAAAATCAAGGTGTTT.

Details on this clone: TCRdb assigns this DNA the protein of a much larger clone, which departs from its translation at residue 9; this likely reflects a read error, and the protein shown comes from translating the DNA. The rearrangement uses TRGV9 and TRGJP. CDR1 and CDR2 (germline): GITISATS, ISYDGTV (reference sequence). The CDR3 has 16 amino acids. DNA of the CDR3: TGTGCCTTGTGGGAGGAGTGGGAGTCGGGCAAAAAAATCAAGGTATTT. Translating gives CALWEEWESGKKIKVF.

This sequence joins TRGV9 and TRGJP. TCRdb records no J gene; here it was assigned by comparing the DNA to germline. Germline V gene sequence: CDR1 GITISATS, CDR2 ISYDGTV (reference sequence). The V segment lost 0 bases and the J segment 10 bases; nucleotides outside the gene matches: 6. The CDR3 covers 16 residues. The CDR3 DNA reads as TGTGCCTTGTGGGAGGTGTTAGGCTTGGGCAAAAAAATCAAGGTATTT. Translating it yields CALWEVLGLGKKIKVF.

This clone has a handful of counts. This likely reflects a read error, since a far larger clone is one base away. Other DNA sequences in this sample translate to the same CDR3. The chain is built from TRGV9 and TRGJ1 or TRGJ2. Matching the DNA to germline supplied the J gene, which TCRdb does not give. The V gene's germline CDR1 is GITISATS and CDR2 ISYDGTV (reference sequence). The CDR3 totals 15 residues. V gave up 5 bases and J gave up 1 base; unmatched junction bases: 11. The CDR3 is CALWGPPLNYYKKLF. The CDR3 DNA is TGTGCCTTGTGGGGCCCGCCCCTCAATTATTATAAGAAACTCTTT.

Comments on this clone: A read error likely explains why the TCRdb protein, taken from a much larger clone, differs from this DNA's translation at residue 7; the protein shown is translated from the DNA. The rearrangement links TRGV9 to TRGJP. The CDR3 loop spans 17 amino acids. CDR1 and CDR2 from the germline V gene are GITISATS and ISYDGTV (reference sequence). The J segment lost 7 bases and the V segment lost 0 bases, leaving 6 bases of the junction unmatched. In DNA, the CDR3 is TGTGCCTTGTGGGAGGTGCAATTTGAGTTGGGCAAAAAAATCAAGGTATTT. As protein: CALWEVQFELGKKIKVF.

This clone was observed at least ten times. This likely traces to a read error, being one base from a far larger clone. The sample holds other DNA sequences that translate to the same CDR3. CDR3: CATWDRRRYKKLF. The DNA for the CDR3 is TGTGCCACCTGGGATAGGCGGAGGTACAAGAAACTCTTT. V is TRGV8 and J is TRGJ1 or TRGJ2. The CDR3 has 13 residues. CDR1 is VENAVY and CDR2 is YDSYNSRV in the germline V gene. V dropped 0 bases and J dropped 10; count of bases not matched to a gene: 9.

As concerns this clone: This likely came from a read error, as a far larger clone is one base away. At the DNA level, this CDR3 is encoded by other sequences in the same sample as well. The chain has TRGV9 and TRGJP. The J gene, not given by TCRdb, was assigned here from a germline match of the nucleotide sequence. Germline V CDR1 and CDR2: GITISATS, ISYDGTV (reference sequence). The J segment lost 7 bases and the V segment lost 2 bases, leaving 8 bases of the junction unmatched. The CDR3 totals 17 residues. CDR3 loop: CALWEALEELGKKIKVF. The CDR3 DNA sequence: TGTGCCTTGTGGGAGGCCCTGGAGGAGTTGGGCAAAAAAATCAAGGTATTT.

By sample fraction, this clone is medium-sized (0.01 to 0.1%). V gene TRGV4 combines with J gene TRGJ1 or TRGJ2. This CDR3 has 12 residues. V shed 1 base, J shed 3 bases, and the junction held 0 bases outside the gene matches. Looked up from germline, CDR1 is EGSTGY and CDR2 is YDSYTSSV. The CDR3, as DNA: TGTGCCACCTGGGATGGTTATTATAAGAAACTCTTT. Its protein is CATWDGYYKKLF.

Turning to this clone: TCRdb pairs this DNA with a much larger clone's protein that differs at residue 10, likely a read error; the protein shown was translated from the DNA. The sample contains more than one DNA sequence encoding this CDR3. The rearrangement joins TRGV9 to TRGJP. Germline lookup yields CDR1 GITISATS and CDR2 ISYDGTV (reference sequence). The CDR3 consists of 17 residues. The CDR3, as DNA: TGTGCCTTGTGGGAGGCGTTCCAAGAGTCGGGCAAAAAAATCAAGGTATTT. Translated, it gives CALWEAFQESGKKIKVF.

This clone was counted a few times. A far larger clone is one nucleotide away, so this likely arose from a read error. Other DNA sequences in the sample encode the same CDR3. This sequence joins TRGV4 and TRGJ1 or TRGJ2. This CDR3 region has 13 residues. CDR1 EGSTGY and CDR2 YDSYTSSV come from the germline V gene. The CDR3 coding sequence is TGTGCCACCTGGGACGGGATTGTGAATAAGAAACTCTTC. This sequence encodes CATWDGIVNKKLF.

A remark on this clone: TCRdb's protein for this DNA is that of a much larger clone and differs from the translation at residue 12, likely a read error; the protein shown is the DNA translation. V usage is TRGV9 and J usage is TRGJP. As TCRdb names no J gene, one was assigned here on the basis of a DNA match to germline. The CDR3 runs 17 residues. CDR1 is GITISATS and CDR2 is ISYDGTV in the germline V gene (reference sequence). DNA of the CDR3: TGTGCCTTGTGGGAGGTGCCTCTGGAGTTGGGCGAAAAAATCAAGGTATTT. Translating it yields CALWEVPLELGEKIKVF.

This CDR3 reads CACDTVKGCEIMGDTRRTAQLFF. In nucleotides, the CDR3 is TGTGCCTGTGACACCGTAAAAGGATGCGAAATAATGGGGGATACGCGTAGGACAGCACAACTCTTCTTT. No J gene was assigned, while the V gene was called as TRGV9. The CDR3 spans 23 residues. CDR1 is GITISATS and CDR2 is ISYDGTV in the germline V gene (reference sequence).

In this sample, this clone turned up a few times. A far larger clone is just one base off, so this is likely a read error. The same CDR3 is also encoded by other DNA sequences in this sample. The V gene is listed as TRGV9; no J gene was called. The V gene's germline CDR1 is GITISATS and CDR2 ISYDGTV (reference sequence). The CDR3 has 18 amino acids. The DNA of the CDR3 is TGTGCCTTGTGGGAGGTGCCAAGCGGAGAGTTGGGCAAAAAAATTAAGGTATTT. Translation gives CALWEVPSGELGKKIKVF.

The V gene is TRGV9, but the J gene lacks a call. CDR3 length equals 11 residues. CDR1 and CDR2 (germline): GITISATS, ISYDGTV (reference sequence). The CDR3 DNA follows: TGTGCCTTGTGGGAGGGACGACGTAAGGTCTTT. This translates into CALWEGRRKVF.

A word on this clone: TCRdb records a much larger clone's protein for this DNA, with a difference at residue 15 that likely arises from a read error; the protein given is the translation of the DNA. The CDR3: CALWEVRFELGKKIRVF. The CDR3 DNA follows: TGTGCCTTGTGGGAGGTGCGATTTGAGTTGGGCAAAAAAATCAGGGTATTT. The J gene has no call, while the V gene is TRGV9. There are 17 residues in the CDR3. Germline CDR1 reads GITISATS; CDR2 reads ISYDGTV (reference sequence).

This clone was observed a handful of times. A far larger clone is only one base removed, so a read error is likely. The sample holds other DNA sequences that translate to the same CDR3. The V call is TRGV9, the J call TRGJP. The CDR3 is made up of 16 amino acids. The germline V gene has CDR1 GITISATS and CDR2 ISYDGTV (reference sequence). The CDR3 sequence: CALWESRELGKKIKVF. The DNA of the CDR3 is TGTGCCCTGTGGGAGAGTCGAGAGTTGGGCAAAAAAATCAAGGTATTT.

This clone occurred a few times. For this DNA, TCRdb reports the protein of a much larger clone, which diverges at residue 5, most likely from a read error; the protein presented here is translated directly from the DNA. The V and J genes are TRGV9 and TRGJP. TCRdb gives no J gene; it was assigned here by matching the DNA to germline. CDR3 length equals 16 residues. Germline CDR1 reads GITISATS; CDR2 reads ISYDGTV (reference sequence). CDR3 residues: CALWGVLMVGKKIKVF. The CDR3 DNA is TGTGCCTTGTGGGGGGTGCTTATGGTGGGCAAAAAAATCAAGGTATTT.

This clone appeared many times. A far larger clone is off by one base, so a read error is likely. The same CDR3 is also encoded by other DNA sequences in this sample. There is no J gene call, but TRGV9 is given as the V gene. This CDR3 has 16 amino acids. CDR1 is GITISATS, CDR2 ISYDGTV, per germline (reference sequence). CDR3 region: CALWEAKELGKKIKVF. DNA for the CDR3: TGTGCCTTGTGGGAGGCCAAAGAGTTGGGCAAAAAAATCAAAGTATTT.

As for this clone: For this DNA, TCRdb reports the protein of a much larger clone, which diverges at residue 8, most likely from a read error; the protein presented here is translated directly from the DNA. The chain uses TRGV4 and TRGJ1 or TRGJ2. Germline V gene sequence: CDR1 EGSTGY, CDR2 YDSYTSSV. The ends lost 4 bases at V and 12 bases at J; junction bases unmatched: 9. There are 11 residues in the CDR3. CDR3 residues: CATWDGPRKLF. The CDR3 nucleotides are TGTGCCACCTGGGACGGGCCTAGGAAACTCTTT.

This clone was counted a few times. TCRdb's entry gives the protein of a much larger clone, which mismatches this DNA's translation at residue 15, likely from a read error; the protein reported here is translated from the DNA. The V gene was identified as TRGV9, while no J gene was called. Germline lookup yields CDR1 GITISATS and CDR2 ISYDGTV (reference sequence). The CDR3 has 17 amino acids. The CDR3 DNA reads as TGTGCCTTGTGGGAGGCCCTGGAAGAGTTGGGCAAAAAAATCATGGTATTT. Translation gives CALWEALEELGKKIMVF.